This T cell receptor beta chain was identified in a study of shared clonotypes between healthy human individuals. Points from the study as a whole: Non-shared clonotypes had lower generation probabilities than those shared by all four donors. Estimated richness was generally greater in naive than memory subsets.

Each sorted subset replicate got 200 ng genomic DNA, tens of thousands of genomes. TCRdb's copy holds only in-frame clones and misses some; the assay was immunoSEQ multiplex PCR. This table has some 2,100,000 clones, 90% to 96% appearing once. With respect to this clone: Its antigen is unidentified.

Division of CD4+ cells produced a CD45RA+ naive subset and a CD45RA-negative memory subset. The sequenced sample was naive CD4+ T cells sorted from blood. Subset meaning: CD45RA+ positively selected. The receptor was isolated from a man aged 18 to 29 in good health.

In DNA form, the CDR3 reads TGCGCCAGCAGCTTGAAGAGTAGCGGATATTTAGATACGCAGTATTTT. As protein: CASSLKSSGYLDTQYF. The genes are TRBV5-1 and TRBJ2-3; tentatively, D is TRBD2 (6 bases). The V end was cut by 1 base, the J end by 5 bases, with 17 bases between. This CDR3 is built from 16 residues. Germline V lookup: CDR1 SGHRS, CDR2 YFSETQ.